Shown below are 11 T cell receptor beta chains from a single sample sequenced in a study of T cells in Graves' hyperthyroidism and ophthalmopathy. The investigators amplified TCR beta CDR3 regions from RNA transcripts. The HTBI primer set was used in a first-round RT-PCR of the TCR CDR3. TCRdb called the multiplex PCR reads again in MiXCR, with one record for every CDR3 protein. The sample contains 75,000 to 100,000 distinct CDR3 sequences, under 65% of which appear only once. Sequences were obtained from blood. These receptors all stem from a woman between 35 and 50 years old with Graves' hyperthyroidism.

This chain joins TRBV7-2 and TRBJ2-3; tentatively, D is TRBD2 (6 bases). Germline CDR1 reads SGHTA; CDR2 reads FQGNSA. There are 15 residues in the CDR3. The ends were cut back, 4 bases at V and 1 base at J, with 12 bases in the middle. CDR3 protein: CASSSQASGTDTQYF. As DNA, the CDR3 is TGTGCCAGCAGCTCTCAGGCTAGCGGCACAGATACGCAGTATTTT.

The chain is built from TRBV10-2 and TRBJ1-2; no definite D call. Per the germline V gene, CDR1 is WSHSY and CDR2 is SAAADI. The V and J ends lost 6 bases and 4 bases respectively, with 6 bases between them. There are 11 residues in the CDR3. CDR3 loop: CASSAGYGYTF. CDR3 bases: TGCGCCAGCAGCGCGGGCTATGGCTACACCTTC.

Comments on this clonotype: As the CDR3 is not closed by the conserved phenylalanine or tryptophan, this likely results from a read error. It is unclear where the CDR3 begins or ends on the DNA, so no DNA is shown, and the CDR3 is as TCRdb lists it. The rearrangement uses TRBV7-2 and TRBJ2-6; the table calls TRBD1, which could not be checked here. Germline-derived CDR1 and CDR2 are SGHTA and FQGNSA. The CDR3 extends over 16 residues, inclusive of both ends. CDR3 sequence: CASSFGQVSGANVLVL.

The chain couples TRBV11-2 to TRBJ1-3; 10 bases line up with TRBD1. The CDR3 length is 17 residues. V was pared by 6 bases and J by 2 bases, with 10 bases of the junction left unmatched. The germline V gene encodes CDR1 SGHAT and CDR2 FQNNGV. The CDR3: CASSARRDRGAGNTIYF. DNA of the CDR3: TGTGCCAGCAGTGCTAGGAGGGACAGGGGAGCTGGAAACACCATATATTTT.

This chain uses TRBV7-9 with TRBJ1-2, with 7 bases identical to TRBD1. V shed 5 bases, J shed 6 bases, and the junction held 9 bases outside the gene matches. There are 14 residues in the CDR3. From germline, CDR1 is SEHNR and CDR2 FQNEAQ (reference sequence). The CDR3 loop is CASSPGGTVDGYTF. CDR3 DNA: TGTGCCAGCAGCCCCGGTGGGACAGTGGATGGCTACACCTTC.

This clonotype was counted at least ten times. V gene TRBV4-1 combines with J gene TRBJ1-1, with D uncertain. V lost 1 base and J 9 bases, leaving 12 bases between the germline ends. The CDR3 is 13 residues long. Germline loops: CDR1 MGHRA, CDR2 YSYEKL. The CDR3 protein is CASSQAHGLKAFF. The CDR3, as DNA: TGCGCCAGCAGCCAAGCGCACGGCCTTAAAGCTTTCTTT.

The V and J genes are TRBV11-1 and TRBJ1-1; D gene ambiguous. The CDR3 totals 12 residues. Germline V gene lookup returns CDR1 SGHAT and CDR2 FQDESV (reference sequence). The ends were cut back, 2 bases at V and 8 bases at J, with 9 bases in the middle. The CDR3 DNA is TGTGCCAGCAGCTTAACAGCCCTCGAAGCTTTCTTT. This translates into CASSLTALEAFF.

The chain carries TRBV9 and TRBJ2-3, with 7 positions matching TRBD2. Trimming removed 3 bases from V and 1 base from J; junction bases left unmatched: 14. The CDR3 extends over 18 amino acids. The germline V gene has CDR1 SGDLS and CDR2 YYNGEE. Here the CDR3 reads CASSGAPSGAGGTDTQYF. The DNA for the CDR3 is TGTGCCAGCAGCGGGGCCCCCTCTGGCGCGGGGGGCACAGATACGCAGTATTTT.

This clonotype was seen repeatedly, ten times or more. The rearrangement joins TRBV5-1 to TRBJ2-7; TRBD1 might be the D (7 bases). The CDR3 runs to 14 residues. Trimming removed 3 bases from V and 2 bases from J, with 12 bases in between. Per germline, CDR1 SGHRS and CDR2 YFSETQ. The CDR3 region has the DNA TGCGCCAGCAGCTCGGGGGACAGAGCCTACGAGCAGTACTTC. Amino acid sequence: CASSSGDRAYEQYF.

This clonotype was detected ten times or more. CDR3 coding DNA: TGTGCCAGCAGCTTAGGAGGTAGCCCCGCCGGGGAGCTGTTTTTT. Translating it yields CASSLGGSPAGELFF. The chain links TRBV7-6 to TRBJ2-2; D is unresolved. The germline CDR1 and CDR2 sequences are SGHVS and FNYEAQ. V was trimmed by 1 base and J by 6 bases, leaving 12 bases between them. The CDR3 is 15 amino acids.

Comment on this clonotype: The CDR3 carries no conserved terminal phenylalanine or tryptophan, so it likely arises from a read error. The chain uses TRBV5-1 and TRBJ2-5; D remains unclear. The CDR3 covers 12 residues. Germline lookup yields CDR1 SGHRS and CDR2 YFSETQ. V shed 3 bases and J shed 4 bases, with 7 bases lying between them. CDR3 sequence reads: CASSSRGETQYS. The CDR3 region has the DNA TGCGCCAGCAGCTCCCGTGGAGAGACCCAGTACTCC.